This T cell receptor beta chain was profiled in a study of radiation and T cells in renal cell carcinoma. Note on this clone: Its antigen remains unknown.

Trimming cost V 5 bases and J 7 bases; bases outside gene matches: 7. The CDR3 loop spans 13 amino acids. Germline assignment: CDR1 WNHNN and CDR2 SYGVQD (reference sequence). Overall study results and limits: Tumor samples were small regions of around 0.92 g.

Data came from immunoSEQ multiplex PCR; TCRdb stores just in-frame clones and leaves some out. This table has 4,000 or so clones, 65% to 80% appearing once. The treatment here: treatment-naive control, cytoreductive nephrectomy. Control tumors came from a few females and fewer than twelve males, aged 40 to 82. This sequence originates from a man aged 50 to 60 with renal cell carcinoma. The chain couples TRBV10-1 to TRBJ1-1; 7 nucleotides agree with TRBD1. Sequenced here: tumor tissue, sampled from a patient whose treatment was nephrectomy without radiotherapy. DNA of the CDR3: TGCGCCAGCAGTCATCAGGGGGTTGTTGAAGCTTTCTTT. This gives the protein CASSHQGVVEAFF.